What follows are 16 T cell receptor beta chains derived from one specimen sequenced in a study of patients and donors after allogeneic stem cell transplantation. TCRdb ran MiXCR on the RT-PCR reads and lists one entry per CDR3 protein. This sample has about 960,000 distinct CDR3 sequences, with approximately 18% found just once. Sequencing used blood, either unsorted or a sorted T cell fraction (not recorded which). Source of these receptors: a human donor who was either an allogeneic HSCT recipient or a stem cell or donor lymphocyte infusion donor (not recorded which). It is not recorded whose cells these are; they may come from a transplant donor.

There are many counts of this clonotype. The CDR3, as DNA: TGTGCCAGCAGCTTAGCCAGGGAAGTTGGCTACACCTTC. Protein sequence: CASSLAREVGYTF. The gene calls are TRBV7-2 and TRBJ1-2, with a possible D match to TRBD1 (5 bases). The V end lost 0 bases, the J end lost 7 bases, and 9 bases lay between the germline ends. This CDR3 contains 13 residues. Germline V gene sequence: CDR1 SGHTA, CDR2 FQGNSA.

The chain combines TRBV5-5 with TRBJ2-1; no reliable D call. Germline CDR1 reads SGHKS; CDR2 reads YYEKEE (reference sequence). V shed 0 bases and J shed 4 bases, with 11 bases lying between them. The CDR3 has 15 amino acids. In DNA form, the CDR3 reads TGTGCCAGCAGCTTGGTACTCGGAAATTACAATGAGCAGTTCTTC. The encoded protein is CASSLVLGNYNEQFF. The whole variable domain, remainder taken from reference TRBV5-5 and TRBJ2-1, is DAGVTQSPTHLIKTRGQQVTLRCSPISGHKSVSWYQQVLGQGPQFIFQYYEKEERGRGNFPDRFSARQFPNYSSELNVNALLLGDSALYLCASSLVLGNYNEQFFGPGTRLTVL.

The rearrangement joins TRBV7-9 to TRBJ2-3; the D gene is possibly TRBD1 (6 bases). Germline V gene lookup returns CDR1 SEHNR and CDR2 FQNEAQ (reference sequence). Trimming pared 4 bases from V and 0 bases from J, leaving 17 bases between. CDR3 size: 17 residues. CDR3 loop: CASSSLGQKTSTDTQYF. CDR3 in DNA: TGTGCCAGCAGCTCACTCGGACAGAAGACTAGCACAGATACGCAGTATTTT.

The rearrangement links TRBV6-1 to TRBJ2-7; maybe TRBD1 (6 bases). The germline CDR1 and CDR2 sequences are MNHNS and SASEGT. CDR3 size: 13 residues. V was clipped by 4 bases and J by 5 bases, with 12 bases between them. CDR3 bases: TGTGCCAGCAGTGTGACAGGCTGGAACGAGCAGTACTTC. It yields the protein CASSVTGWNEQYF.

This chain links TRBV4-3 with TRBJ2-7; 7 bases line up with TRBD2. Germline loops: CDR1 LGHNA, CDR2 YSLEER. There are 16 residues in the CDR3. With V trimmed by 0 bases and J by 9 bases, 14 bases remained unmatched. The CDR3 is CASSQDLGTISRGQYF. Here the CDR3 DNA reads TGCGCCAGCAGCCAAGATCTTGGGACTATCTCCCGTGGGCAGTACTTC.

This rearrangement joins TRBV7-9 to TRBJ2-7; 10 bases align to TRBD1. The CDR3 covers 17 residues. CDR1 and CDR2 (germline): SEHNR, FQNEAQ (reference sequence). V shed 5 bases, J shed 4 bases, and the junction held 14 bases outside the gene matches. The CDR3 DNA reads TGTGCCAGCAGCGCCCTCGGCCCCGGGACAGGGGCATACGAGCAGTACTTC. Amino acids: CASSALGPGTGAYEQYF.

This clonotype has only a few counts. The genes are TRBV7-6 and TRBJ1-2; 7 nucleotides agree with TRBD1. Trimming removed 6 bases from V and 7 bases from J; junction bases left unmatched: 14. The CDR3 spans 15 residues. CDR1 is SGHVS, CDR2 FNYEAQ, per germline. The CDR3 spells CASSYTSTGQAGYTF. The DNA for the CDR3 is TGTGCCAGCAGTTACACATCGACAGGGCAGGCTGGCTACACCTTC.

This clonotype was seen a handful of times. The CDR3 is CASIPGGTIANTGELFF. The CDR3 DNA reads as TGCGCCAGCATTCCCGGCGGCACTATTGCGAACACCGGGGAGCTGTTTTTT. The V and J genes are TRBV5-1 and TRBJ2-2; D not certain. The V gene's germline CDR1 is SGHRS and CDR2 YFSETQ. This CDR3 is built from 17 residues. V gave up 6 bases and J gave up 0 bases, with 18 bases separating them.

V is TRBV20-1 and J is TRBJ2-7, with D perhaps TRBD2 (6 bases). Germline values: CDR1 DFQATT, CDR2 SNEGSKA (reference sequence). The V and J ends lost 3 bases and 5 bases respectively, with 17 bases between them. The CDR3 loop spans 14 amino acids. The CDR3 sequence is CSASPSARGDEQYF. The CDR3 DNA follows: TGCAGTGCTAGCCCTAGCGCCCGAGGAGACGAGCAGTACTTC.

The J gene is TRBJ1-2, the V gene TRBV7-8; no clear D gene. With 5 bases removed from V and 3 bases from J, the gap between germline ends came to 13 bases. This CDR3 comprises 14 residues. The germline CDR1 and CDR2 sequences are SGHVS and FQNEAQ. CDR3 in amino acids: CASSQSGRDYGYTF. CDR3 coding DNA: TGTGCCAGCAGCCAGAGCGGACGGGACTATGGCTACACCTTC. Full variable domain (missing parts from reference TRBV7-8 and TRBJ1-2): GAGVSQSPRYKVAKRGQDVALRCDPISGHVSLFWYQQALGQGPEFLTYFQNEAQLDKSGLPSDRFFAERPEGSVSTLKIQRTQQEDSAVYLCASSQSGRDYGYTFGSGTRLTVV.

V gene TRBV6-6 combines with J gene TRBJ2-7, with unresolved D. Germline lookup yields CDR1 MNHNY and CDR2 SVGAGI (reference sequence). This CDR3 region has 13 residues. The V and J ends lost 8 bases and 6 bases respectively, with 17 bases between them. The chain's CDR3 is CASGLPKVGEQYF. The CDR3 bases are TGTGCCAGCGGCCTGCCAAAGGTCGGCGAGCAGTACTTC.

This clonotype has a handful of counts. The chain employs TRBV29-1 and TRBJ1-1; no firm D call. The length of the CDR3 is 11 residues. V lost 3 bases and J 7 bases, leaving 9 bases between the germline ends. CDR1 is SQVTM, CDR2 ANQGSEA, per germline. The CDR3 is CSVESWGEAFF. CDR3 DNA sequence: TGCAGCGTTGAGTCGTGGGGTGAAGCTTTCTTT.

This clonotype was counted ten times or more. The chain links TRBV24-1 to TRBJ2-2; tentatively, D is TRBD1 (5 bases). The CDR3 consists of 14 residues. Germline CDR1 and CDR2: KGHDR and SFDVKD. Trimming removed 6 bases at V and 3 bases at J, with 10 bases between. This chain's CDR3 is CATSQPRDTGELFF. The DNA of the CDR3 is TGTGCCACCAGTCAGCCCAGGGACACCGGGGAGCTGTTTTTT.

V and J are TRBV5-4 and TRBJ2-5; 12 bases align to TRBD2. The germline V gene has CDR1 SGHNT and CDR2 YYREEE (reference sequence). The CDR3 length is 17 residues. Trimming removed 0 bases from V and 5 bases from J; junction bases left unmatched: 8. Here the CDR3 reads CASSLASGRALGETQYF. The CDR3 DNA reads as TGTGCCAGCAGCTTGGCTAGCGGGAGGGCCTTGGGCGAGACCCAGTACTTC.

The CDR3 sequence is CASSQYYMTHRYF. CDR3 bases: TGTGCCAGCAGCCAATATTATATGACCCACAGGTACTTC. This chain joins TRBV3-1 and TRBJ2-7, with D hard to call. The ends were cut back, 2 bases at V and 12 bases at J, with 17 bases in the middle. This CDR3 has 13 amino acids. The germline gives CDR1 LGHDT, CDR2 YNNKEL (reference sequence).

The gene calls are TRBV7-2 and TRBJ2-5; possible D gene TRBD2, 6 bases. The CDR3 is 17 amino acids. Between the trimmed V and J ends, which lost 5 bases and 5 bases, there was a span of 24 bases. The V gene's germline CDR1 is SGHTA and CDR2 FQGNSA. DNA of the CDR3: TGTGCCAGCAGCCGCCGAGGAGGGATCGGAAAGGGGGAGACCCAGTACTTC. Protein: CASSRRGGIGKGETQYF.